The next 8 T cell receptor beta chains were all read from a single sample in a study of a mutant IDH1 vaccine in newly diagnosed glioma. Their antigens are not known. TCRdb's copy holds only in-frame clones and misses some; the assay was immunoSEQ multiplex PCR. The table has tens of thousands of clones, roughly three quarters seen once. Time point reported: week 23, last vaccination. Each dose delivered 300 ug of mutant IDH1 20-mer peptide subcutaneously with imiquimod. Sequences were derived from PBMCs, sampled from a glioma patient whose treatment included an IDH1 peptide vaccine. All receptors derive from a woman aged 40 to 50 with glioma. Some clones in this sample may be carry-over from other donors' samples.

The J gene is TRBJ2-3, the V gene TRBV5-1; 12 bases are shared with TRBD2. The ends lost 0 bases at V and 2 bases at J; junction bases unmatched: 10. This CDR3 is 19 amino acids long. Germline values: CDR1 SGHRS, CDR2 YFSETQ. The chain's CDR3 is CASSLGLAGGLSYTDTQYF. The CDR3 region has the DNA TGCGCCAGCAGCTTGGGGCTAGCGGGGGGGCTTTCCTACACAGATACGCAGTATTTT.

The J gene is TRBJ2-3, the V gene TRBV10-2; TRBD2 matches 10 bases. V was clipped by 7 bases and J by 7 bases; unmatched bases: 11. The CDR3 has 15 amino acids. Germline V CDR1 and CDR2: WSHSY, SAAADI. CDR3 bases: TGCGCCAGCAAAGCGACGGGGACTAGCGTAAATACGCAGTATTTT. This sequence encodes CASKATGTSVNTQYF.

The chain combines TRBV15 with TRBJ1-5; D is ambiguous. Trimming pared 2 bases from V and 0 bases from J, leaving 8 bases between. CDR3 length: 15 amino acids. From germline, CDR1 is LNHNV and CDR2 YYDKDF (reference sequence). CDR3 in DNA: TGTGCCACCAGCAGAAGTCAGACTAGCAATCAGCCCCAGCATTTT. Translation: CATSRSQTSNQPQHF.

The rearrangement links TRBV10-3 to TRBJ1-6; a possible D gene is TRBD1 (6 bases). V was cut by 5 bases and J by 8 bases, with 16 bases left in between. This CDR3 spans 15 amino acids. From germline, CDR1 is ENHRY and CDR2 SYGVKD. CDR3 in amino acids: CAISRGAGDHSPLHF. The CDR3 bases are TGTGCCATCAGTCGAGGGGCAGGGGATCATTCACCCCTCCACTTT.

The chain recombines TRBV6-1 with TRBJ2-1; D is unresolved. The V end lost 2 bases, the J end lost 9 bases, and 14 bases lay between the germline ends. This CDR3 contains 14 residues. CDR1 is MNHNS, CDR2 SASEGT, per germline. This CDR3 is CASSEQAVAAEQFF. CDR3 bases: TGTGCCAGCAGTGAACAGGCCGTGGCGGCTGAGCAGTTCTTC.

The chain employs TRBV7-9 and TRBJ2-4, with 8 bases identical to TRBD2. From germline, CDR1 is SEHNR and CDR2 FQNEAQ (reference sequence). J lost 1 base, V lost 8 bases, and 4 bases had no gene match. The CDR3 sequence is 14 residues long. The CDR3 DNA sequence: TGTGCCAGCGGACGGGGGGGGGCCAAAAACATTCAGTACTTC. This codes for CASGRGGAKNIQYF. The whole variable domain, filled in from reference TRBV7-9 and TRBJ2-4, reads DTGVSQNPRHKITKRGQNVTFRCDPISEHNRLYWYRQTLGQGPEFLTYFQNEAQLEKSRLLSDRFSAERPKGSFSTLEIQRTEQGDSAMYLCASGRGGAKNIQYFGAGTRLSVL.

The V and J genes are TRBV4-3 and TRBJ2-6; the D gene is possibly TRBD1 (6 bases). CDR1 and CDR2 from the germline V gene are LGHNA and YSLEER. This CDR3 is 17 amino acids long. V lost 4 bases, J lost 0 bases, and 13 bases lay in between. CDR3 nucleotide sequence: TGCGCCAGCAGCCCGGGACACTCGAGCTCTGGGGCCAACGTCCTGACTTTC. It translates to CASSPGHSSSGANVLTF.

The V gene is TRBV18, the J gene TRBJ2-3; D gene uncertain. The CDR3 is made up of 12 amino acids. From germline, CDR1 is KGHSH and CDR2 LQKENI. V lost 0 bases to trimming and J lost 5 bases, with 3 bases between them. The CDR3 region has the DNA TGTGCCAGCTCACCACCCGGAGATACGCAGTATTTT. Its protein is CASSPPGDTQYF.